A single sample gave rise to the 28 T cell receptor beta chains below, sequenced in a study of blood T cell repertoires in COVID-19. The method was immunoSEQ multiplex PCR; TCRdb's version includes in-frame clones alone and lacks a portion of them. The data show roughly 280,000 clones, about 89% seen once. The sequenced sample consisted of peripheral blood. Receptors originate from a man in his forties or fifties with active or convalescent COVID-19.

The rearrangement uses TRBV10-3 and TRBJ2-1, with 12 bases lining up with TRBD2. J was trimmed by 7 bases and V by 2 bases; bases with no gene match: 9. This CDR3 is built from 17 residues. Germline CDR1 ENHRY, CDR2 SYGVKD. The CDR3 loop reads CAISEARLAGEGNEQFF. CDR3 in DNA: TGTGCCATCAGTGAGGCGAGACTAGCGGGAGAGGGAAATGAGCAGTTCTTC.

The V gene is TRBV10-3, the J gene TRBJ1-6, with D possibly being TRBD1 (5 bases). The CDR3 spans 16 residues. Between the trimmed V and J ends, which lost 0 bases and 4 bases, there was a span of 10 bases. Germline CDR1 ENHRY, CDR2 SYGVKD. The CDR3 loop reads CAISESRGRYNSPLHF. CDR3 DNA sequence: TGTGCCATCAGTGAGTCAAGGGGCAGATATAATTCACCCCTCCACTTT.

The genes are TRBV5-1 and TRBJ2-3, with D tentatively TRBD1 (5 bases). The germline V gene encodes CDR1 SGHRS and CDR2 YFSETQ. The V gene lost 0 bases and the J gene lost 3 bases, with 11 bases spanning the gap. This CDR3 has 15 residues. As DNA, the CDR3 is TGCGCCAGCAGCTTGGGGGGTAGGGGAACAGATACGCAGTATTTT. Translation gives CASSLGGRGTDTQYF.

V and J are TRBV30 and TRBJ1-3; D not certain. Germline CDR1 and CDR2: GTSNPN and SVGIG (reference sequence). CDR3 length: 13 amino acids. V was clipped by 4 bases and J by 0 bases, with 7 bases between them. DNA for the CDR3: TGTGCCTGGACCACAAACTCTGGAAACACCATATATTTT. Protein product: CAWTTNSGNTIYF.

This clone was seen a single time. An end of the junction differs from the germline gene, which may be a read error. The V call is TRBV28, the J call TRBJ2-7; D unclear. Germline CDR1 and CDR2: MDHEN and SYDVKM. The CDR3 has 9 amino acids. DNA for the CDR3: TGTGCCAGCAGCCACCGCGGTGGATTC. It is translated as CASSHRGGF. Together with reference TRBV28 and TRBJ2-7, the CDR3 gives the full variable domain: DVKVTQSSRYLVKRTGEKVFLECVQDMDHENMFWYRQDPGLGLRLIYFSYDVKMKEKGDIPEGYSVSREKKERFSLILESASTNQTSMYLCASSHRGGFGPGTRLTVT.

CDR3 in amino acids: CASSKGGPDRGSEPQHF. In DNA form, the CDR3 reads TGTGCCAGCAGCAAGGGGGGACCGGACAGGGGCTCCGAGCCCCAGCATTTT. The J gene is TRBJ1-5, the V gene TRBV21-1; TRBD1 was called by the table and not checked on the DNA. TRBV21-1 is termed a pseudogene. This CDR3 is 17 amino acids long.

Here the CDR3 DNA reads TGTGCCAGCAGCTTGTCGGGGGTGAACAGGAAAGCTTTCTTT. The encoded protein is CASSLSGVNRKAFF. The V call is TRBV5-4, the J call TRBJ1-1; D possibly corresponds to TRBD1 (5 bases). CDR1 and CDR2 (germline): SGHNT, YYREEE (reference sequence). The CDR3 consists of 14 residues. V lost 1 base and J 9 bases, leaving 16 bases between the germline ends.

The chain couples TRBV28 to TRBJ2-7; a weak D match, TRBD2 (6 bases). The germline V gene has CDR1 MDHEN and CDR2 SYDVKM. The CDR3 extends over 11 amino acids. V gave up 4 bases and J gave up 7 bases, with 8 bases separating them. For the CDR3, the DNA is TGTGCCAGCAGTTGGGCGGGGGAGCAGTACTTC. This gives the protein CASSWAGEQYF.

The V and J genes are TRBV5-1 and TRBJ1-1; 7 bases match TRBD1. The ends lost 0 bases at V and 4 bases at J; junction bases unmatched: 9. The CDR3 has 16 amino acids. Germline-derived CDR1 and CDR2 are SGHRS and YFSETQ. The CDR3 is CASSLGDRVLITEAFF. The CDR3 DNA reads TGCGCCAGCAGCTTGGGGGACAGAGTGCTGATCACTGAAGCTTTCTTT. Variable domain in full (rest from reference TRBV5-1 and TRBJ1-1): KAGVTQTPRYLIKTRGQQVTLSCSPISGHRSVSWYQQTPGQGLQFLFEYFSETQRNKGNFPGRFSGRQFSNSRSEMNVSTLELGDSALYLCASSLGDRVLITEAFFGQGTRLTVV.

The J gene is TRBJ1-1, the V gene TRBV6-5, with TRBD1 identical over 7 bases. The CDR3 runs to 13 residues. Germline V gives CDR1 MNHEY, CDR2 SVGAGI. The J segment lost 5 bases and the V segment lost 10 bases, leaving 10 bases of the junction unmatched. CDR3 sequence: CATLTGLRTEAFF. The CDR3 nucleotides are TGTGCCACCCTGACAGGGTTGAGGACTGAAGCTTTCTTT.

The chain carries TRBV4-1 and TRBJ1-5; 7 nucleotides agree with TRBD1. Germline V gene data show CDR1 as MGHRA and CDR2 as YSYEKL. The V segment lost 5 bases and the J segment 0 bases; nucleotides outside the gene matches: 22. The CDR3 covers 21 residues. Written as DNA, the CDR3 is TGCGCCAGCAGCGGCACTGACTCCCGGGACAGAAGACCATATAGCAATCAGCCCCAGCATTTT. This encodes CASSGTDSRDRRPYSNQPQHF.

This chain uses TRBV7-9 with TRBJ2-5; 7 bases match TRBD2. After removal of 4 bases from V and 3 bases from J, the junction contained 5 bases not matched to a gene. Germline V lookup: CDR1 SEHNR, CDR2 FQNEAQ (reference sequence). This CDR3 region has 14 residues. The CDR3 loop is CASSSLAAKETQYF. In nucleotides, the CDR3 is TGTGCCAGCAGCTCTCTAGCGGCGAAAGAGACCCAGTACTTC.

The chain uses TRBV4-1 and TRBJ1-5; 10 positions agree with TRBD1. V was pared by 4 bases and J by 2 bases, with 5 bases of the junction left unmatched. CDR1 is MGHRA and CDR2 is YSYEKL in the germline V gene. The CDR3 is 16 residues long. For the CDR3, the DNA is TGCGCCAGCAGCCCGGGACAGGGGTATGGCAATCAGCCCCAGCATTTT. Its translation: CASSPGQGYGNQPQHF.

The rearrangement uses TRBV11-3 and TRBJ2-1; 13 positions agree with TRBD2. Per germline, CDR1 SGHNT and CDR2 YENEEA. The CDR3 consists of 15 residues. V shed 5 bases, J shed 7 bases, and the junction held 5 bases outside the gene matches. CDR3 DNA: TGTGCCAGCAGCAAACTAGCGGGAGGGTCGAATGAGCAGTTCTTC. Translating gives CASSKLAGGSNEQFF. The full variable domain, completed using reference TRBV11-3 and TRBJ2-1, is EAGVVQSPRYKIIEKKQPVAFWCNPISGHNTLYWYLQNLGQGPELLIRYENEEAVDDSQLPKDRFSAERLKGVDSTLKIQPAELGDSAVYLCASSKLAGGSNEQFFGPGTRLTVL.

This sequence joins TRBV28 and TRBJ1-1, with 8 positions matching TRBD1. The J segment lost 1 base and the V segment lost 5 bases, leaving 3 bases of the junction unmatched. The CDR3 contains 14 residues. The germline gives CDR1 MDHEN, CDR2 SYDVKM. The CDR3 DNA reads TGTGCCAGCAGTACTGGACAGGGGAACACTGAAGCTTTCTTT. Protein: CASSTGQGNTEAFF.

This clone has only one observation. The junction departs from germline at one end; a sequencing error may be responsible. CDR3 amino acids: CPSCGGGEQFF. In DNA, the CDR3 is TGCCCCAGCTGTGGAGGGGGTGAGCAGTTCTTC. J is TRBJ2-1 and V is TRBV10-1; perhaps D is TRBD1 or TRBD2 (6 bases each). Germline CDR1 is WNHNN and CDR2 is SYGVQD (reference sequence). There are 11 residues in the CDR3.

This rearrangement joins TRBV7-9 to TRBJ1-5, with D tentatively TRBD1 (5 bases). Trimming pared 5 bases from V and 3 bases from J, leaving 14 bases between. Per the germline V gene, CDR1 is SEHNR and CDR2 is FQNEAQ (reference sequence). The length of the CDR3 is 15 residues. In nucleotides, the CDR3 is TGTGCCAGCAGCCATGGTGACAGTCCCAATCAGCCCCAGCATTTT. It is translated as CASSHGDSPNQPQHF.

J is TRBJ2-1 and V is TRBV6-5; 8 nucleotides align to TRBD2. Germline loops: CDR1 MNHEY, CDR2 SVGAGI. V trimming: 4 bases; J trimming: 3 bases; junction bases outside the gene matches: 5. The CDR3 length is 15 residues. CDR3 sequence (DNA): TGTGCCAGCAGTTCGGGACTAGGGATCTACAATGAGCAGTTCTTC. Translating gives CASSSGLGIYNEQFF.

CDR3 bases: TGTGCCTGGAATGACAGGGGTGATCAGCCCCAGCATTTT. It translates to CAWNDRGDQPQHF. The chain joins TRBV30 to TRBJ1-5; 8 nucleotides match TRBD1. The CDR3 has 13 amino acids. Trimming removed 4 bases from V and 5 bases from J; junction bases left unmatched: 4. CDR1 GTSNPN and CDR2 SVGIG come from the germline V gene (reference sequence).

The chain recombines TRBV6-5 with TRBJ1-5; weak D call: TRBD1 (5 bases). CDR1 and CDR2 from the germline V gene are MNHEY and SVGAGI. The CDR3 sequence is 13 residues long. Trimming left V 6 bases short and J 4 bases short, with 10 bases between. This CDR3 is CASRIRGNQPQHF. CDR3 DNA sequence: TGTGCCAGCAGAATAAGGGGAAATCAGCCCCAGCATTTT.

The chain couples TRBV7-9 to TRBJ2-1, with 7 bases lining up with TRBD2. The germline CDR1 and CDR2 sequences are SEHNR and FQNEAQ (reference sequence). Trimming at V came to 7 bases and at J to 0 bases, leaving 3 bases not matched to a gene. This CDR3 is 14 amino acids long. The CDR3 DNA is TGTGCCAGCACGAGCGGGGCCTCCTACAATGAGCAGTTCTTC. Its translation: CASTSGASYNEQFF.

The CDR3 reads CASSQENRVYTEAFF. DNA of the CDR3: TGCGCCAGCAGCCAAGAGAATCGGGTGTACACTGAAGCTTTCTTT. This chain links TRBV4-1 with TRBJ1-1, with D uncertain. Looked up from germline, CDR1 is MGHRA and CDR2 is YSYEKL. V lost 0 bases and J lost 3, with 11 bases in between. The CDR3 totals 15 residues.

J is TRBJ2-5 and V is TRBV9; no reliable D call. This CDR3 comprises 16 residues. Germline V gene sequence: CDR1 SGDLS, CDR2 YYNGEE. The V end was cut by 1 base, the J end by 1 base, with 14 bases between. The CDR3, as DNA: TGTGCCAGCAGCGTATTCCCAGAGGCAGTCCAAGAGACCCAGTACTTC. This gives the protein CASSVFPEAVQETQYF.

CDR3: CASSERGDRGFSGANVLTF. The CDR3 DNA follows: TGCGCCAGCAGCGAACGTGGAGACAGGGGGTTCTCTGGGGCCAACGTCCTGACTTTC. The chain couples TRBV5-1 to TRBJ2-6; 9 nucleotides line up with TRBD1. The germline V gene encodes CDR1 SGHRS and CDR2 YFSETQ. Germline trimming cut 4 bases from V and 0 bases from J; bases unmatched to any gene: 11. The CDR3 runs to 19 residues.

The rearrangement uses TRBV24-1 and TRBJ2-5, with TRBD1 matching 11 bases. CDR1 and CDR2 (germline): KGHDR, SFDVKD. Germline trimming cut 4 bases from V and 5 bases from J; bases unmatched to any gene: 8. This CDR3 region has 16 residues. The CDR3 nucleotides read TGTGCCACCAGTGAAACCGCCTGGACAGGGGGCGAGACCCAGTACTTC. Translation gives CATSETAWTGGETQYF.

This chain uses TRBV3-1 (or the pseudogene TRBV3-2) with TRBJ1-3; 8 bases match TRBD1. The CDR3 extends over 15 amino acids. With V trimmed by 1 base and J by 3 bases, 2 bases remained unmatched. Germline CDR1 is LGHDT and CDR2 is YNNKEL (reference sequence). CDR3 amino acids: CASSQADRVGNTIYF. The CDR3 nucleotides are TGTGCCAGCAGCCAAGCGGACAGGGTTGGAAACACCATATATTTT.

The V call is TRBV28, the J call TRBJ1-5, with a tentative D call TRBD1 (5 bases). V lost 6 bases, J lost 6 bases, and 15 bases lay in between. From germline, CDR1 is MDHEN and CDR2 SYDVKM. CDR3 length equals 14 residues. CDR3 nucleotide sequence: TGTGCCAGCAGAGACCCAGGGATGACTCAGCCCCAGCATTTT. It translates to CASRDPGMTQPQHF.

The chain carries TRBV15 and TRBJ2-1, with 10 bases lining up with TRBD2. This CDR3 comprises 15 residues. With V trimmed by 0 bases and J by 9 bases, 5 bases remained unmatched. Germline V CDR1 and CDR2: LNHNV, YYDKDF (reference sequence). The CDR3 sequence: CATSRDKREGVEQFF. Here the CDR3 DNA reads TGTGCCACCAGCAGAGATAAGCGGGAGGGGGTTGAGCAGTTCTTC.